Listed here are 17 T cell receptor beta chains from one sample, sequenced in a study of cytomegalovirus exposure and HLA in healthy donors. Primers: 60 Vbeta forward and 13 Jbeta reverse. Repertoires were generated with immunoSEQ multiplex PCR, while TCRdb's copy carries only in-frame clones and drops some. Here the sample spans about 160,000 clones, approximately 88% being singletons. Material for sequencing was PBMCs. These receptor sequences come from a boy younger than 10 in good health and CMV-seronegative.

The chain recombines TRBV13 with TRBJ2-7; 7 bases line up with TRBD1. The CDR3 has 15 residues. The germline gives CDR1 PRHDT, CDR2 FYEKMQ (reference sequence). Trimming took 2 bases from V and 5 from J; bases not matched to a gene: 9. As DNA, the CDR3 is TGTGCCAGCAGCTTACGGGACAGAATCGTCCACGAGCAGTACTTC. Encoded protein: CASSLRDRIVHEQYF.

The chain is built from TRBV7-9 and TRBJ1-1; no clear D gene. Trimming took 1 base from V and 4 from J, leaving 4 bases between them. The CDR3 length is 12 residues. CDR1 SEHNR and CDR2 FQNEAQ come from the germline V gene (reference sequence). CDR3 coding DNA: TGTGCCAGCAGCTTAGAGCTCACTGAAGCTTTCTTT. Translated, it gives CASSLELTEAFF.

This chain links TRBV28 with TRBJ1-2, with 12 bases fitting TRBD1. Germline assignment: CDR1 MDHEN and CDR2 SYDVKM. The CDR3 spans 15 residues. The ends lost 6 bases at V and 6 bases at J; junction bases unmatched: 8. CDR3 in amino acids: CASSSGTGGLDGYTF. CDR3 sequence (DNA): TGTGCCAGCAGCTCCGGGACAGGGGGCCTTGATGGCTACACCTTC.

The chain uses TRBV5-1 and TRBJ2-5; TRBD1 matches at 8 bases. The V segment lost 4 bases and the J segment 1 base; nucleotides outside the gene matches: 3. Germline CDR1 SGHRS, CDR2 YFSETQ. CDR3 length: 14 amino acids. CDR3 nucleotide sequence: TGCGCCAGCAGCGTCGGACAGGGCCAAGAGACCCAGTACTTC. Protein: CASSVGQGQETQYF.

This clone was seen a handful of times. The chain joins TRBV10-2 to TRBJ2-3, with 8 bases lining up with TRBD2. Trimming at V came to 3 bases and at J to 5 bases, leaving 4 bases not matched to a gene. Per germline, CDR1 WSHSY and CDR2 SAAADI. The CDR3 is 14 amino acids. The CDR3 coding sequence is TGCGCCAGCAGTGACGGGAGGGCCAAAGATACGCAGTATTTT. Translated, it gives CASSDGRAKDTQYF.

The chain combines TRBV12-5 with TRBJ2-1, with TRBD1 matching 8 bases. V shed 6 bases, J shed 3 bases, and the junction held 7 bases outside the gene matches. CDR1 is LGHNT and CDR2 is FRNRAP in the germline V gene. The CDR3 consists of 15 residues. CDR3 in amino acids: CASGPTGGDYNEQFF. Written as DNA, the CDR3 is TGTGCTAGTGGGCCTACAGGGGGTGACTACAATGAGCAGTTCTTC.

The chain has TRBV5-1 and TRBJ1-2; possibly TRBD1 for D (5 bases). Trimming removed 3 bases from V and 3 bases from J, with 15 bases in between. CDR3 length: 15 amino acids. Germline V gene data show CDR1 as SGHRS and CDR2 as YFSETQ. The CDR3 spells CASSWGDGRYYGYTF. The CDR3 DNA sequence: TGCGCCAGCAGCTGGGGGGACGGTCGGTACTATGGCTACACCTTC.

The CDR3 loop is CASSSEEGAYNEQFF. In DNA, the CDR3 is TGTGCCAGCAGCTCGGAGGAAGGCGCCTACAATGAGCAGTTCTTC. The V and J genes are TRBV11-2 and TRBJ2-1; weak D call: TRBD2 (5 bases). The CDR3 has 15 amino acids. CDR1 is SGHAT and CDR2 is FQNNGV in the germline V gene. V lost 4 bases, J lost 2 bases, and 12 bases lay in between.

This clone was counted only a few times. This chain links TRBV5-4 with TRBJ1-1, with D possibly being TRBD1 (5 bases). CDR1 and CDR2 from the germline V gene are SGHNT and YYREEE (reference sequence). The length of the CDR3 is 15 residues. V shed 6 bases and J shed 2 bases, with 17 bases lying between them. The CDR3, as DNA: TGTGCCAGCACCCCAAGGGGAGGAACAAACACTGAAGCTTTCTTT. This codes for CASTPRGGTNTEAFF.

The V gene is TRBV27, the J gene TRBJ2-2; D may be TRBD2 (6 bases). Trimming stripped 6 bases from V and 0 bases from J, with 14 bases between. The germline V gene has CDR1 MNHEY and CDR2 SMNVEV (reference sequence). CDR3 length: 16 residues. The CDR3 DNA reads as TGTGCCAGCAGACATTTGGGCGGGGCGAACACCGGGGAGCTGTTTTTT. It translates to CASRHLGGANTGELFF.

J is TRBJ2-2 and V is TRBV21-1; no check of the table's D call, TRBD2, against the DNA was made. TRBV21-1 is a listed pseudogene. This CDR3 spans 15 amino acids. DNA of the CDR3: TGTGCCACCCCCCGGCTAGCGGGCGGTACCGGGGAGCTGTTTTTT. It yields the protein CATPRLAGGTGELFF.

This clone has a single count. This rearrangement joins TRBV9 to TRBJ2-1, with D perhaps matching TRBD1 (5 bases). Deletions cut 4 bases from V and 5 bases from J, with 13 bases between. Germline V gene data show CDR1 as SGDLS and CDR2 as YYNGEE. The CDR3 is made up of 14 amino acids. CDR3 nucleotide sequence: TGTGCCAGCAGCCTGGGCAGGGTGCACAATGAGCAGTTCTTC. Protein product: CASSLGRVHNEQFF.

The chain uses TRBV19 and TRBJ1-1; TRBD1 agrees at 8 bases. The CDR3 is 14 residues long. Germline-derived CDR1 and CDR2 are LNHDA and SQIVND (reference sequence). Germline trimming cut 4 bases from V and 4 bases from J; bases unmatched to any gene: 5. The CDR3, as DNA: TGTGCCAGTAGTAAGGACAGGGCTGCCACTGAAGCTTTCTTT. Translation gives CASSKDRAATEAFF. Full variable domain (remainder filled in from reference TRBV19 and TRBJ1-1): DGGITQSPKYLFRKEGQNVTLSCEQNLNHDAMYWYRQDPGQGLRLIYYSQIVNDFQKGDIAEGYSVSREKKESFPLTVTSAQKNPTAFYLCASSKDRAATEAFFGQGTRLTVV.

Turning to this clone: The same CDR3 can be traced to other DNA sequences in this sample. The chain combines TRBV27 with TRBJ1-1; 11 bases are shared with TRBD1. The CDR3 consists of 16 residues. The J segment lost 3 bases and the V segment lost 2 bases, leaving 5 bases of the junction unmatched. From germline, CDR1 is MNHEY and CDR2 SMNVEV (reference sequence). As DNA, the CDR3 is TGTGCCAGCAGTTTAAGCCGGACAGGGGGCTACACTGAAGCTTTCTTT. This translates into CASSLSRTGGYTEAFF.

The V and J genes are TRBV6-1 and TRBJ1-5; D possibly corresponds to TRBD1 (6 bases). The CDR3 totals 15 residues. Per germline, CDR1 MNHNS and CDR2 SASEGT. V lost 7 bases and J 3 bases, leaving 16 bases between the germline ends. The CDR3 loop is CASILLGQYNQPQHF. For the CDR3, the DNA is TGTGCCAGCATTCTCCTAGGACAGTACAATCAGCCCCAGCATTTT.

CDR3 DNA sequence: TGTGCCAGCAGTGGAAATAGCGGGAGGTGGACAGATACGCAGTATTTT. Its translation is CASSGNSGRWTDTQYF. The V gene is TRBV6-1, the J gene TRBJ2-3; 10 bases are shared with TRBD2. This CDR3 is 16 amino acids long. The V gene's germline CDR1 is MNHNS and CDR2 SASEGT. J was trimmed by 3 bases and V by 4 bases; bases with no gene match: 7.

This chain connects TRBV5-1 to TRBJ2-1; TRBD2 matches 7 bases. With V trimmed by 0 bases and J by 4 bases, 7 bases remained unmatched. This CDR3 region has 16 residues. The germline gives CDR1 SGHRS, CDR2 YFSETQ. The CDR3 DNA is TGCGCCAGCAGCTTGGCAACACTAGCGCAATACAATGAGCAGTTCTTC. Translated, it gives CASSLATLAQYNEQFF.